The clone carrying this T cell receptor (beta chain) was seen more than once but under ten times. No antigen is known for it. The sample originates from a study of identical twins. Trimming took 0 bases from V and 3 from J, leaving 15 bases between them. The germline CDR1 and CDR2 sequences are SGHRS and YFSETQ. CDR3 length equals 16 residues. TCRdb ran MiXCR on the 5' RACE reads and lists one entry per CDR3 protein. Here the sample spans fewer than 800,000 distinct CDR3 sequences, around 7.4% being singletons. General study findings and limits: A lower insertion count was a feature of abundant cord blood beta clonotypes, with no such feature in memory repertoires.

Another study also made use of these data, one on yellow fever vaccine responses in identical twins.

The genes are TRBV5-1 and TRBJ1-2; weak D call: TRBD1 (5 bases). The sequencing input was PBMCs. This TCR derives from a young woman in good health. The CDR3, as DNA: TGCGCCAGCAGCTTGGGCGCCGGTCAGGGTCACTATGGCTACACCTTC. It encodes CASSLGAGQGHYGYTF. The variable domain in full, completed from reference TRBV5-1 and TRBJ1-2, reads KAGVTQTPRYLIKTRGQQVTLSCSPISGHRSVSWYQQTPGQGLQFLFEYFSETQRNKGNFPGRFSGRQFSNSRSEMNVSTLELGDSALYLCASSLGAGQGHYGYTFGSGTRLTVV.